These 14 T cell receptor beta chains were sequenced from one sample in a study of cytomegalovirus exposure and HLA in healthy donors. Primers: 60 Vbeta forward and 13 Jbeta reverse. Using immunoSEQ multiplex PCR, the repertoire was profiled, and TCRdb retains in-frame clones only, with some absent. The data hold tens of thousands of clones, with 40% to 50% observed a single time. Sample: PBMCs. The receptors were gathered from a woman aged 50 to 65 in good health and CMV-seronegative.

This clone has only a few counts. The rearrangement links TRBV18 to TRBJ2-7, with 9 bases lining up with TRBD1. The CDR3 is 15 residues long. CDR1 is KGHSH and CDR2 is LQKENI in the germline V gene. Trimming cost V 3 bases and J 5 bases; bases outside gene matches: 8. The DNA of the CDR3 is TGTGCCAGCTCACCCAGTGGGGACAGGGATGACGAGCAGTACTTC. It encodes CASSPSGDRDDEQYF.

This rearrangement joins TRBV4-1 to TRBJ2-7, with 11 bases aligning to TRBD1. Germline lookup yields CDR1 MGHRA and CDR2 YSYEKL. This CDR3 has 14 amino acids. With V trimmed by 6 bases and J by 2 bases, 3 bases remained unmatched. DNA of the CDR3: TGCGCCAGCAGTCGGGACAGGGGGACCTACGAGCAGTACTTC. Its protein is CASSRDRGTYEQYF.

This clone was seen more than once but under ten times. This chain links TRBV5-5 with TRBJ2-3; D might be TRBD1 (8 bases). The germline V gene has CDR1 SGHKS and CDR2 YYEKEE (reference sequence). V was shortened by 4 bases and J by 6 bases, with 18 bases between the two germline ends. The CDR3 has 15 residues. CDR3 loop: CASSQGGTGSDTQYF. Here the CDR3 DNA reads TGTGCCAGCAGCCAGGGAGGGACAGGCAGTGATACGCAGTATTTT.

The CDR3 sequence is CASSPSGSTDTQYF. The CDR3 region has the DNA TGCGCCAGCAGCCCATCAGGGAGCACAGATACGCAGTATTTT. The rearrangement links TRBV10-2 to TRBJ2-3, with D tentatively TRBD1 (5 bases). V shed 6 bases and J shed 0 bases, with 10 bases lying between them. CDR3 length: 14 residues. Germline-derived CDR1 and CDR2 are WSHSY and SAAADI.

This chain's CDR3 is CASSPQGGQPQHF. CDR3 sequence (DNA): TGTGCCAGCAGCCCACAGGGGGGTCAGCCCCAGCATTTT. The V and J genes are TRBV7-8 and TRBJ1-5; 8 bases are a match to TRBD1. The germline V gene encodes CDR1 SGHVS and CDR2 FQNEAQ. The CDR3 is 13 residues long. V shed 5 bases, J shed 6 bases, and the junction held 3 bases outside the gene matches.

This clone came up once. The V and J genes are TRBV4-2 and TRBJ1-5, with 8 bases that match TRBD1. In germline, CDR1 is LGHNA, CDR2 YNFKEQ. V dropped 5 bases and J dropped 2; count of bases not matched to a gene: 14. This CDR3 has 18 amino acids. The CDR3 nucleotides are TGTGCCAGCAGCGAAAGACCGGCAGGGGGCTTTGGCAATCAGCCCCAGCATTTT. Its translation is CASSERPAGGFGNQPQHF.

The chain uses TRBV9 and TRBJ2-2, with D maybe TRBD2 (5 bases). There are 13 residues in the CDR3. The germline V and J ends were trimmed by 4 bases and 4 bases, with 8 bases remaining between them. From germline, CDR1 is SGDLS and CDR2 YYNGEE. CDR3 protein: CASSPRGTGELFF. The CDR3 DNA follows: TGTGCCAGCAGCCCCCGGGGCACCGGGGAGCTGTTTTTT.

The chain uses TRBV30 and TRBJ1-2; 10 nucleotides agree with TRBD1. The germline V gene has CDR1 GTSNPN and CDR2 SVGIG (reference sequence). The CDR3 covers 13 residues. The junction had 8 bases not matched to a gene; V was cut back by 5 bases and J by 8 bases. CDR3 loop: CAWGVDRGLGYTF. The CDR3 nucleotides are TGTGCCTGGGGGGTCGACAGGGGGCTGGGCTACACCTTC.

This chain joins TRBV6-6 and TRBJ2-2; D perhaps matches TRBD1 (6 bases). Trimming removed 2 bases from V and 1 base from J, with 8 bases in between. The CDR3 is 15 amino acids. Germline V gene data show CDR1 as MNHNY and CDR2 as SVGAGI (reference sequence). The CDR3 DNA follows: TGTGCCAGCAGTTACGGGACAAAGAACACCGGGGAGCTGTTTTTT. Translated, it gives CASSYGTKNTGELFF.

For this clone: In the same sample, other DNA sequences code for this CDR3. The chain employs TRBV7-3 and TRBJ2-1, with 7 bases fitting TRBD2. CDR3 length equals 17 residues. Germline V gives CDR1 SGHTA, CDR2 FQGTGA. Trimming cost V 6 bases and J 9 bases; bases outside gene matches: 20. CDR3 residues: CASSTTPSLAALGEQFF. For the CDR3, the DNA is TGTGCCAGCAGTACGACCCCCTCGCTAGCGGCTTTGGGTGAGCAGTTCTTC.

V and J are TRBV6-5 and TRBJ2-1; possibly TRBD1 for D (6 bases). The CDR3 totals 15 residues. The germline CDR1 and CDR2 sequences are MNHEY and SVGAGI. V shed 6 bases and J shed 3 bases, with 15 bases lying between them. DNA of the CDR3: TGTGCCAGCAGCCCCGGGACACTTAACTACAATGAGCAGTTCTTC. Translated, it gives CASSPGTLNYNEQFF.

This chain joins TRBV27 and TRBJ1-2, with D possibly matching TRBD1 (6 bases). Trimming removed 6 bases from V and 4 bases from J, with 12 bases in between. The CDR3 runs 13 residues. CDR1 MNHEY and CDR2 SMNVEV come from the germline V gene (reference sequence). The CDR3 DNA sequence: TGTGCCAGCAGCTCAGAAGGGGGCTATGGCTACACCTTC. This sequence encodes CASSSEGGYGYTF.

The chain carries TRBV12-1 and TRBJ1-5; the listed D gene, TRBD1, was not tested against the DNA. TRBV12-1 is designated a pseudogene. The CDR3 spans 14 residues. The CDR3 sequence: CASRGQGSSQPQHF. The CDR3 DNA reads as TGTGCCAGCAGGGGACAGGGGAGTAGTCAGCCCCAGCATTTT.

The chain is built from TRBV28 and TRBJ2-7; D is perhaps TRBD2 (6 bases). Trimming took off 2 bases at V and 7 bases at J, with 6 bases between the two ends. The CDR3 has 11 residues. Per the germline V gene, CDR1 is MDHEN and CDR2 is SYDVKM. CDR3 DNA sequence: TGTGCCAGCAGTTTACGGGGGGAGCAGTACTTC. Translation: CASSLRGEQYF.